The 23 T cell receptor beta chains below all came from one sample that was sequenced in a study of blood T cell repertoires in COVID-19. The table came from immunoSEQ multiplex PCR; TCRdb's copy has only in-frame clones and leaves some out. The sample carries hundreds of thousands of clones, approximately 89% recorded once. Sequences were obtained from peripheral blood. Receptors were obtained from a woman in her forties or fifties with COVID-19, enrolled during active disease.

This sequence joins TRBV5-1 and TRBJ2-5, with TRBD1 matching over 8 bases. Germline V lookup: CDR1 SGHRS, CDR2 YFSETQ. This CDR3 contains 14 residues. Trimming removed 4 bases from V and 4 bases from J; junction bases left unmatched: 6. The CDR3 DNA reads as TGCGCCAGCAGCGGACGGACAGGGCGAGAGACCCAGTACTTC. Residues: CASSGRTGRETQYF.

The count of this clone is one. The chain has TRBV6-6 and TRBJ2-1; 9 nucleotides line up with TRBD2. The CDR3 sequence is 14 residues long. In germline, CDR1 is MNHNY, CDR2 SVGAGI (reference sequence). V lost 11 bases, J lost 5 bases, and 10 bases stayed unmatched. This chain's CDR3 is CAGRTSAGDNEQFF. CDR3 DNA: TGTGCCGGACGGACTAGCGCGGGAGACAATGAGCAGTTCTTC.

V gene TRBV5-1 combines with J gene TRBJ1-6; 7 bases are a match to TRBD1. This CDR3 is built from 14 residues. Germline CDR1 SGHRS, CDR2 YFSETQ. The V segment lost 4 bases and the J segment 6 bases; nucleotides outside the gene matches: 4. CDR3 protein: CASSATGPNSPLHF. CDR3 nucleotides: TGCGCCAGCAGCGCGACAGGGCCTAATTCACCCCTCCACTTT.

The rearrangement joins TRBV5-1 to TRBJ1-6; 8 bases match TRBD1. CDR1 and CDR2 (germline): SGHRS, YFSETQ. Trimming at V came to 4 bases and at J to 8 bases, leaving 5 bases not matched to a gene. The CDR3 covers 14 residues. The CDR3 DNA follows: TGCGCCAGCAGCCTTACAGGGGGTCATTCACCCCTCCACTTT. Protein sequence: CASSLTGGHSPLHF.

The genes are TRBV2 and TRBJ1-4, with 8 nucleotides matching TRBD1. The V gene end was trimmed by 6 bases and the J gene end by 3 bases; junction bases not matched to a gene: 3. CDR1 SNHLY and CDR2 FYNNEI come from the germline V gene. The CDR3 totals 14 residues. The CDR3 loop is CASRDRAANEKLFF. The CDR3 coding sequence is TGTGCCAGCAGGGACAGGGCGGCTAATGAAAAACTGTTTTTT.

The chain recombines TRBV4-1 with TRBJ2-1; 9 bases agree with TRBD2. J was trimmed by 7 bases and V by 0 bases; bases with no gene match: 7. The CDR3 sequence is 16 residues long. The germline gives CDR1 MGHRA, CDR2 YSYEKL. This CDR3 reads CASSQDSGTSWNEQFF. The DNA for the CDR3 is TGCGCCAGCAGCCAAGATTCCGGGACTAGCTGGAATGAGCAGTTCTTC.

V usage is TRBV15 and J usage is TRBJ1-2, with 9 bases aligning to TRBD1. V lost 0 bases to trimming and J lost 4 bases; unmatched junction nucleotides: 9. This CDR3 spans 17 amino acids. The germline V gene encodes CDR1 LNHNV and CDR2 YYDKDF (reference sequence). As DNA, the CDR3 is TGTGCCACCAGCAGAGATTTAGTAGGACAGGGGACCTATGGCTACACCTTC. Translation gives CATSRDLVGQGTYGYTF.

The chain combines TRBV12-5 with TRBJ1-2, with D perhaps TRBD1 (6 bases). From germline, CDR1 is LGHNT and CDR2 FRNRAP. This CDR3 contains 16 residues. The V and J ends lost 0 bases and 8 bases respectively, with 19 bases between them. CDR3 sequence (DNA): TGTGCTAGTGGTTTGGTAGGGGGGGCCCCCCCGCGGGGCTACACCTTC. It is translated as CASGLVGGAPPRGYTF.

The J gene is TRBJ2-5, the V gene TRBV10-3; 11 bases fit TRBD1. CDR1 ENHRY and CDR2 SYGVKD come from the germline V gene. The CDR3 length is 15 residues. Trimming cost V 3 bases and J 5 bases; bases outside gene matches: 5. CDR3: CAISDLGTGGETQYF. The CDR3 DNA follows: TGTGCCATCAGTGACCTCGGGACAGGGGGTGAGACCCAGTACTTC.

J is TRBJ1-2 and V is TRBV5-1, with TRBD1 identical over 7 bases. CDR1 and CDR2 (germline): SGHRS, YFSETQ. Trimming cost V 4 bases and J 2 bases; bases outside gene matches: 8. The CDR3 runs 15 residues. This CDR3 reads CASSTVTGPNYGYTF. In DNA form, the CDR3 reads TGCGCCAGCAGCACAGTGACAGGGCCGAACTATGGCTACACCTTC.

This chain connects TRBV7-8 to TRBJ2-5, with D tentatively TRBD1 (5 bases). The CDR3 is 16 residues long. Trimming stripped 1 base from V and 5 bases from J, with 17 bases between. CDR1 and CDR2 from the germline V gene are SGHVS and FQNEAQ. The DNA of the CDR3 is TGTGCCAGCAGCTTAGTCAGGGCCCCACCTCCGGAGACCCAGTACTTC. This gives the protein CASSLVRAPPPETQYF. Based on the CDR3 plus reference TRBV7-8 and TRBJ2-5, the full variable domain is GAGVSQSPRYKVAKRGQDVALRCDPISGHVSLFWYQQALGQGPEFLTYFQNEAQLDKSGLPSDRFFAERPEGSVSTLKIQRTQQEDSAVYLCASSLVRAPPPETQYFGPGTRLLVL.

This chain links TRBV2 with TRBJ2-1; TRBD2 matches at 10 bases. The CDR3 extends over 16 amino acids. Germline V gives CDR1 SNHLY, CDR2 FYNNEI. The trim removed 5 bases at V and 9 bases at J, leaving 13 bases unmatched. This CDR3 reads CASSFRTSGPGGEQFF. For the CDR3, the DNA is TGTGCCAGCAGTTTTCGGACTAGCGGCCCAGGGGGTGAGCAGTTCTTC.

The chain couples TRBV7-8 to TRBJ2-1, with TRBD2 matching over 8 bases. CDR3 length: 15 residues. Germline trimming cut 5 bases from V and 7 bases from J; bases unmatched to any gene: 10. Germline V lookup: CDR1 SGHVS, CDR2 FQNEAQ. CDR3 residues: CASSAIGTSYNEQFF. CDR3 nucleotides: TGTGCCAGCAGCGCGATCGGGACTAGTTATAATGAGCAGTTCTTC.

This clone was detected only once. J is TRBJ1-1 and V is TRBV6-5, with D possibly being TRBD1 (5 bases). Germline V gene lookup returns CDR1 MNHEY and CDR2 SVGAGI. This CDR3 contains 13 residues. V was shortened by 8 bases and J by 1 base, with 11 bases between the two germline ends. The CDR3 sequence: CASRWGENTEAFF. The DNA for the CDR3 is TGTGCCAGCCGTTGGGGGGAGAACACTGAAGCTTTCTTT.

This chain joins TRBV2 and TRBJ1-5, with D possibly TRBD1 on 6 matching bases. Germline CDR1 reads SNHLY; CDR2 reads FYNNEI. The CDR3 spans 16 residues. Between the trimmed V and J ends, which lost 1 base and 0 bases, there was a span of 10 bases. This CDR3 reads CASSEEGGASNQPQHF. As DNA, the CDR3 is TGTGCCAGCAGTGAAGAGGGGGGGGCTAGCAATCAGCCCCAGCATTTT.

The chain uses TRBV9 and TRBJ2-3; D is possibly TRBD2 (5 bases). CDR1 SGDLS and CDR2 YYNGEE come from the germline V gene. The CDR3 has 16 residues. The V and J ends lost 1 base and 0 bases respectively, with 12 bases between them. Written as DNA, the CDR3 is TGTGCCAGCAGCGTACTCTCAAGGACTAGCACAGATACGCAGTATTTT. It specifies CASSVLSRTSTDTQYF.

The rearrangement uses TRBV29-1 and TRBJ1-2; TRBD1 matches at 10 bases. The CDR3 spans 16 residues. From germline, CDR1 is SQVTM and CDR2 ANQGSEA. Trimming at V came to 8 bases and at J to 2 bases, leaving 14 bases not matched to a gene. The CDR3 here is CSYRPADRGFNYGYTF. As DNA, the CDR3 is TGCAGCTATCGACCCGCGGACAGGGGGTTCAACTATGGCTACACCTTC.

The DNA of the CDR3 is TGTGCCAGCAGCGTAGGCGGGGGCAACACCGGGGAGCTGTTTTTT. The encoded protein is CASSVGGGNTGELFF. The V gene is TRBV9, the J gene TRBJ2-2; TRBD2 might be the D (7 bases). The germline V gene encodes CDR1 SGDLS and CDR2 YYNGEE. CDR3 size: 15 residues. V was shortened by 0 bases and J by 2 bases, with 8 bases between the two germline ends.

This clone was seen only a few times. This sequence joins TRBV11-2 and TRBJ2-7, with 13 bases identical to TRBD2. The CDR3 sequence is 16 residues long. Germline CDR1 and CDR2: SGHAT and FQNNGV. V shed 7 bases and J 5 bases; nucleotides not matched to a gene: 11. This chain's CDR3 is CASNRLAGGPGDEQYF. The CDR3 region has the DNA TGTGCCAGCAATAGACTAGCGGGGGGTCCGGGCGACGAGCAGTACTTC.

About this clone itself: Sequence at one end of the junction differs from germline and may be a read error. The V gene is TRBV12-3 or TRBV12-4, the J gene TRBJ1-1, with TRBD1 matching over 8 bases. The CDR3 covers 11 residues. The CDR3 loop reads CASSLDRAAVF. The CDR3 nucleotides are TGTGCCAGCAGCCTGGACAGGGCTGCTGTCTTT.

Here the CDR3 reads CASSVSGGLVTEAFF. CDR3 bases: TGTGCCAGCAGCGTTTCAGGGGGGTTGGTCACTGAAGCTTTCTTT. The V and J genes are TRBV3-1 (or the pseudogene TRBV3-2) and TRBJ1-1; 7 nucleotides line up with TRBD1. The length of the CDR3 is 15 residues. The germline V gene encodes CDR1 LGHDT and CDR2 YNNKEL (reference sequence). V shed 5 bases, J shed 4 bases, and the junction held 10 bases outside the gene matches.

V gene TRBV6-1 combines with J gene TRBJ1-1; no reliable D call. Trimming left V 2 bases short and J 5 bases short, with 6 bases between. Germline V gene sequence: CDR1 MNHNS, CDR2 SASEGT. The CDR3 covers 12 residues. The CDR3 DNA is TGTGCCAGCAGTGAATACTATACTGAAGCTTTCTTT. Translated, it gives CASSEYYTEAFF.

The CDR3 here is CASSVSQLPNYGYTF. The CDR3 region has the DNA TGTGCCAGCAGCGTTTCACAGTTACCTAACTATGGCTACACCTTC. V is TRBV9 and J is TRBJ1-2; D unclear. Germline V gene sequence: CDR1 SGDLS, CDR2 YYNGEE. CDR3 length equals 15 residues. V shed 2 bases and J shed 0 bases, with 11 bases lying between them.